The T cell receptor (beta chain) described here comes from a study of T-cell reconstitution after alpha-beta-depleted transplantation in children. There are 16 residues in the CDR3. With 5 bases clipped from V and 4 bases from J, the junction kept 12 bases outside the gene matches. As it was prepared, the TCRbeta library received unique molecular identifiers. TCRdb processed the PCR reads anew with MiXCR; each CDR3 protein has one entry. The repertoire holds about 510,000 distinct CDR3 sequences, approximately 10% seen once, with 11% to 15% in the top ten. This specimen was PBMCs, mostly from graft donor cells, taken 180 days after TCRalphabeta/CD19-depleted stem cell transplant. The rearrangement uses TRBV12-3 or TRBV12-4 and TRBJ2-7, with 9 nucleotides matching TRBD1. This clonotype was sampled from a female patient under 10 years old who had a stem cell transplant for aplastic anemia, so the T cells may come from the graft donor. The chain's CDR3 is CASSLPRTGAAYEQYF. The CDR3 region has the DNA TGTGCCAGCAGTCTCCCACGGACAGGGGCGGCGTACGAGCAGTACTTC.